This T cell receptor (beta chain) was recovered during a study of identical twins. Findings of the study overall: Reduced insertions were recorded for abundant cord blood beta clonotypes, with no such pattern in memory repertoires.

Deletions cut 6 bases from V and 7 bases from J, with 23 bases between. This CDR3 is 15 amino acids long. Per germline, CDR1 SGHRS and CDR2 YFSETQ. This clonotype has only a few counts. As yet, its antigen is unknown. TCRdb re-derived calls from the 5' RACE reads in MiXCR, one entry per CDR3 protein. The table has fewer than 450,000 distinct CDR3 sequences, roughly 9% seen once. The source is a woman between 50 and 59 years old in good health. This rearrangement joins TRBV5-1 to TRBJ2-7; D remains unclear. The sample consisted of naive T cells sorted from blood. CDR3 residues: CASTPSGRLGWEQYF. In nucleotides, the CDR3 is TGCGCCAGCACCCCATCAGGCAGACTTGGATGGGAGCAGTACTTC.